The 5 T cell receptor beta chains below were found in one sample sequenced in a study of blood T cell repertoires in COVID-19. Produced via immunoSEQ multiplex PCR; TCRdb's table is partial and in-frame only. The table includes around 360,000 clones, roughly 87% detected once. Material for sequencing was PBMCs or T cells enriched from blood (not recorded which). All receptors come from a woman aged 25 to 39 who had recovered from COVID-19.

The V call is TRBV5-1, the J call TRBJ2-6; TRBD1 matches at 7 bases. This CDR3 contains 16 residues. From germline, CDR1 is SGHRS and CDR2 YFSETQ. The J segment lost 4 bases and the V segment lost 6 bases, leaving 10 bases of the junction unmatched. The CDR3 sequence is CASKTGPPSGANVLTF. The CDR3 coding sequence is TGCGCCAGCAAGACAGGGCCGCCGTCAGGGGCCAACGTCCTGACTTTC.

This clone was seen a few times. The rearrangement links TRBV11-2 to TRBJ1-1; D remains unclear. Trimming took off 5 bases at V and 0 bases at J, with 7 bases between the two ends. The germline CDR1 and CDR2 sequences are SGHAT and FQNNGV. The CDR3 runs 13 residues. This CDR3 is CASSAPMNTEAFF. In DNA, the CDR3 is TGTGCCAGCAGCGCCCCTATGAACACTGAAGCTTTCTTT.

This clone was picked up a small number of times. V usage is TRBV3-1 (or the pseudogene TRBV3-2) and J usage is TRBJ2-1, with D perhaps matching TRBD2 (6 bases). With 4 bases removed from V and 0 bases from J, the gap between germline ends came to 10 bases. This CDR3 comprises 15 residues. CDR1 and CDR2 (germline): LGHDT, YNNKEL (reference sequence). CDR3 sequence (DNA): TGTGCCAGCAGCCCGGTGGGGGGCTCCTACAATGAGCAGTTCTTC. As protein: CASSPVGGSYNEQFF.

The J gene is TRBJ1-2, the V gene TRBV19; tentatively, D is TRBD1 (5 bases). V was pared by 9 bases and J by 0 bases, with 20 bases between. From germline, CDR1 is LNHDA and CDR2 SQIVND (reference sequence). This CDR3 spans 16 amino acids. CDR3 amino acids: CASEGTSGGANYGYTF. For the CDR3, the DNA is TGTGCCAGCGAAGGGACTTCCGGTGGAGCTAACTATGGCTACACCTTC.

The sample holds one count of this clone. The chain carries TRBV10-3 and TRBJ2-1; 11 nucleotides agree with TRBD1. The V gene's germline CDR1 is ENHRY and CDR2 SYGVKD. The junction had 6 bases not matched to a gene; V was cut back by 4 bases and J by 4 bases. The CDR3 runs 16 residues. In DNA, the CDR3 is TGTGCCATCAGTGTTGGGACAGGGGGATCATACAATGAGCAGTTCTTC. Amino acid sequence: CAISVGTGGSYNEQFF.